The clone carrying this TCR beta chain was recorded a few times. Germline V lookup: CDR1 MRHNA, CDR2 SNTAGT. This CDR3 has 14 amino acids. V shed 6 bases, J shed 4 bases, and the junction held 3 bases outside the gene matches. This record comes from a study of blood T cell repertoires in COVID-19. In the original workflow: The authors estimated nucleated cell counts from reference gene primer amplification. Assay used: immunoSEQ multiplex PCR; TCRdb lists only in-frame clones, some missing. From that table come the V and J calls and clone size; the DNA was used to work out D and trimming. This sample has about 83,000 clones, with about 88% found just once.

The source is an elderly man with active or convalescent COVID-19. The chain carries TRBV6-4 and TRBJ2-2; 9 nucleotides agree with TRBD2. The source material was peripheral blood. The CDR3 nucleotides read TGTGCCAGCAGGACTAGCGGAGGCACCGGGGAGCTGTTTTTT. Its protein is CASRTSGGTGELFF.